These 28 T cell receptor beta chains were sequenced from one sample in a study of CD8+CD57+ T cells in acquired aplastic anemia. Sequencing was done on patients that had shown CD8+CD57+ cell expansion by flow cytometry. For CDR3 and TCR beta VDJ profiling, genomic DNA was the template used. TCRdb redid the calling of the reads with MiXCR, one entry per CDR3 protein. The sample lists 170,000 or so distinct CDR3 sequences, about three fifths seen once, with about 39% in the top ten. The specimen sequenced was sorted CD4+, CD8+, or CD8+CD57+ T cells (not recorded which) from PBMCs. These receptors all come from a human donor with aplastic anemia.

The V gene is TRBV7-2, the J gene TRBJ2-3; D may be TRBD2 (6 bases). In germline, CDR1 is SGHTA, CDR2 FQGNSA. This CDR3 has 16 residues. The germline V and J ends were trimmed by 5 bases and 1 base, with 16 bases remaining between them. The CDR3 DNA sequence: TGTGCCAGCAGCCTTGGGGGAGGACCGGGCACAGATACGCAGTATTTT. Its protein is CASSLGGGPGTDTQYF.

Note on this clonotype: A read error may be the cause here, since a much bigger clone is one base away. The chain joins TRBV12-3 or TRBV12-4 to TRBJ2-1, with a tentative D call TRBD1 (6 bases). Trimming pared 6 bases from V and 2 bases from J, leaving 14 bases between. CDR3 size: 15 residues. CDR3 region: CASRPPGAPYNEQFF. The CDR3 DNA reads as TGTGCCAGCAGGCCCCCAGGGGCCCCCTACAATGAGCAGTTCTTC.

The V gene is TRBV19, the J gene TRBJ1-4; possibly TRBD1 for D (5 bases). CDR1 LNHDA and CDR2 SQIVND come from the germline V gene (reference sequence). The CDR3 runs to 16 residues. Deletions cut 1 base from V and 7 bases from J, with 16 bases between. The CDR3 DNA is TGTGCCAGTAGTATAGGCGGGGGAGGTATCACTGAAAAACTGTTTTTT. Translation: CASSIGGGGITEKLFF.

This clonotype has just a few counts. This may come from a read error, since a much larger clone is one base off. The chain carries TRBV12-3 or TRBV12-4 and TRBJ1-1; D is unclear. This CDR3 comprises 12 residues. V gave up 2 bases and J gave up 4 bases, with 5 bases separating them. In DNA form, the CDR3 reads TGTGCCAGCAGTTTATTGGGCACTGAAGCTTTCTTT. This translates into CASSLLGTEAFF.

The table lists this clonotype with many counts. The V and J genes are TRBV19 and TRBJ1-1; the D is unclear. Germline lookup yields CDR1 LNHDA and CDR2 SQIVND (reference sequence). The CDR3 runs to 14 residues. Trimming stripped 0 bases from V and 0 bases from J, with 5 bases between. The CDR3 DNA sequence: TGTGCCAGTAGTATAGACAGAATGAACACTGAAGCTTTCTTT. Translation gives CASSIDRMNTEAFF.

Only a few counts were recorded for this clonotype. This may be a read error, as it is one base from a much larger clone. This rearrangement joins TRBV12-3 or TRBV12-4 to TRBJ1-1; D unclear. Deletions cut 6 bases from V and 7 bases from J, with 12 bases between. The length of the CDR3 is 12 residues. DNA for the CDR3: TGTGCCAGCAGCCCGATTGGCCGTGAAGCTTTCTTT. Its translation: CASSPIGREAFF.

This clonotype has at least ten counts. The V call is TRBV5-1, the J call TRBJ2-7, with D uncertain. V was pared by 4 bases and J by 4 bases, with 15 bases between. CDR3 size: 14 residues. Germline lookup yields CDR1 SGHRS and CDR2 YFSETQ. This CDR3 is CASSDEGNPYEQYF. Here the CDR3 DNA reads TGCGCCAGCAGCGATGAAGGGAATCCTTACGAGCAGTACTTC.

This clonotype appeared many times. The chain couples TRBV13 to TRBJ2-5; weak D call: TRBD2 (7 bases). CDR1 is PRHDT and CDR2 is FYEKMQ in the germline V gene (reference sequence). V lost 4 bases and J lost 5, with 17 bases in between. This CDR3 region has 15 residues. DNA of the CDR3: TGTGCCAGCAGCTCCTATCAAGGGGGGGGGGAGACCCAGTACTTC. Translating gives CASSSYQGGGETQYF.

This chain connects TRBV10-3 to TRBJ1-2; no firm D call. Germline values: CDR1 ENHRY, CDR2 SYGVKD. V was trimmed by 0 bases and J by 3 bases, leaving 8 bases between them. The CDR3 spans 14 residues. The DNA of the CDR3 is TGTGCCATCAGTGAGTCGGTGGAGCACTATGGCTACACCTTC. It is translated as CAISESVEHYGYTF.

This chain links TRBV20-1 with TRBJ2-7; TRBD2 might be the D (6 bases). The CDR3 has 13 amino acids. CDR1 and CDR2 (germline): DFQATT, SNEGSKA (reference sequence). V was pared by 3 bases and J by 3 bases, with 12 bases between. DNA of the CDR3: TGCAGTGCTAGCACTAGCATCAACTACGAGCAGTACTTC. Translation: CSASTSINYEQYF.

As concerns this clonotype: At one end, the junction sequence differs from germline, possibly due to a read error. The rearrangement uses TRBV7-9 and TRBJ2-1, with 8 bases identical to TRBD2. The CDR3 spans 16 residues. Germline CDR1 and CDR2: SEHNR and FQNEAQ (reference sequence). As DNA, the CDR3 is TGTGCTAGCAGCTTAGCGGGGAGTAGCGGGAAGGATGAGCAGTTCTTC. It encodes CASSLAGSSGKDEQFF.

This clonotype has at least ten counts. The chain is built from TRBV29-1 and TRBJ2-1; 7 bases match TRBD2. V gave up 0 bases and J gave up 9 bases; unmatched junction bases: 8. The CDR3 has 14 amino acids. Looked up from germline, CDR1 is SQVTM and CDR2 is ANQGSEA. The CDR3 region is CSVEDRGDTSEQFF. The CDR3 nucleotides are TGCAGCGTTGAAGATCGGGGGGATACTAGTGAGCAGTTCTTC.

This chain connects TRBV25-1 to TRBJ2-7, with D perhaps TRBD1 (6 bases). Per the germline V gene, CDR1 is MGHDK and CDR2 is SYGVNS. V was shortened by 6 bases and J by 7 bases, with 22 bases between the two germline ends. There are 15 residues in the CDR3. DNA for the CDR3: TGTGCCAGCAGCCATCCCACCCGACAGGTTTGGGAGCAGTACTTC. It translates to CASSHPTRQVWEQYF.

J is TRBJ2-5 and V is TRBV12-3 or TRBV12-4; the D gene could be TRBD1 or TRBD2 (6 bases each). The CDR3 sequence is 13 residues long. Trimming removed 6 bases from V and 5 bases from J, with 13 bases in between. The CDR3 is CASRLTGRETQYF. As DNA, the CDR3 is TGTGCCAGCAGACTCACAGGGAGGGAGACCCAGTACTTC.

This clonotype was counted between two and nine times. The chain carries TRBV29-1 and TRBJ2-3, with TRBD1 matching 11 bases. This CDR3 is built from 15 residues. The germline V gene encodes CDR1 SQVTM and CDR2 ANQGSEA. J was trimmed by 5 bases and V by 1 base; bases with no gene match: 5. This chain's CDR3 is CSVEVGTGGIDTQYF. The CDR3 DNA reads as TGCAGCGTTGAAGTAGGGACAGGGGGTATAGATACGCAGTATTTT.

V usage is TRBV12-3 or TRBV12-4 and J usage is TRBJ1-2; D is perhaps TRBD1 (5 bases). The CDR3 runs 14 residues. The V end lost 3 bases, the J end lost 4 bases, and 12 bases lay between the germline ends. The CDR3 here is CASSLGGFSYGYTF. The CDR3 DNA reads TGTGCCAGCAGTTTGGGGGGGTTTAGCTATGGCTACACCTTC.

This sequence joins TRBV10-3 and TRBJ2-7; 8 nucleotides agree with TRBD1. Trimming cost V 0 bases and J 6 bases; bases outside gene matches: 7. CDR3 length: 15 amino acids. Germline lookup yields CDR1 ENHRY and CDR2 SYGVKD. CDR3 sequence reads: CAISESGQGVGEQYF. Here the CDR3 DNA reads TGTGCCATCAGTGAGTCCGGACAGGGCGTCGGCGAGCAGTACTTC.

This rearrangement joins TRBV2 to TRBJ1-6, with 8 bases aligning to TRBD1. Germline lookup yields CDR1 SNHLY and CDR2 FYNNEI. V gave up 1 base and J gave up 7 bases; unmatched junction bases: 3. This CDR3 spans 15 amino acids. The CDR3 DNA follows: TGTGCCAGCAGTGAAGAGACAGGGGTAAATTCACCCCTCCACTTT. Its translation: CASSEETGVNSPLHF.

Notes on this clonotype: A junction boundary mismatches the germline segment, possibly from a read error. The chain combines TRBV19 with TRBJ2-7, with D uncertain. This CDR3 spans 14 amino acids. Germline V gene sequence: CDR1 LNHDA, CDR2 SQIVND (reference sequence). CDR3 amino acids: CASSSPNPTYEQYF. The CDR3 bases are TGTGCCAGTAGTAGTCCGAATCCGACCTACGAGCAATACTTC.

The rearrangement joins TRBV7-2 to TRBJ2-7; 12 bases map to TRBD1. CDR3 length equals 16 residues. The junction had 12 bases not matched to a gene; V was cut back by 5 bases and J by 7 bases. Germline assignment: CDR1 SGHTA and CDR2 FQGNSA. CDR3 in amino acids: CASSPGLGQGAQEQYF. The DNA for the CDR3 is TGTGCCAGCAGCCCCGGCCTGGGACAGGGGGCACAAGAGCAGTACTTC.

This chain uses TRBV9 with TRBJ1-2; tentatively, D is TRBD1 (6 bases). V lost 3 bases, J lost 0 bases, and 12 bases lay in between. The CDR3 consists of 15 residues. CDR1 is SGDLS and CDR2 is YYNGEE in the germline V gene. The CDR3 protein is CASSATGHANYGYTF. As DNA, the CDR3 is TGTGCCAGCAGCGCCACAGGGCATGCTAACTATGGCTACACCTTC.

This clonotype was seen ten or more times. The rearrangement uses TRBV2 and TRBJ1-5; possibly TRBD1 for D (6 bases). CDR3 size: 14 residues. Germline V gene lookup returns CDR1 SNHLY and CDR2 FYNNEI. Trimming shortened V by 4 bases and J by 4 bases, and 11 bases separated the two germline ends. CDR3 sequence (DNA): TGTGCCAGCAGTGGCGGGGGGCGGAATCAGCCCCAGCATTTT. It codes for CASSGGGRNQPQHF.

The chain joins TRBV7-8 to TRBJ2-2; D unresolved. V was clipped by 1 base and J by 4 bases, with 4 bases between them. Germline CDR1 SGHVS, CDR2 FQNEAQ. The CDR3 totals 13 residues. The CDR3 DNA is TGTGCCAGCAGCTTAGGGAGCACCGGGGAGCTGTTTTTT. Encoded protein: CASSLGSTGELFF.

The chain recombines TRBV9 with TRBJ1-6; a weak D match, TRBD1 (5 bases). The V gene lost 5 bases and the J gene lost 6 bases, with 21 bases spanning the gap. The CDR3 has 17 residues. In germline, CDR1 is SGDLS, CDR2 YYNGEE. The CDR3 spells CASSATDSWAGNSPLHF. The CDR3, as DNA: TGTGCCAGCAGTGCCACCGACAGCTGGGCTGGTAATTCACCCCTCCACTTT.

The rearrangement links TRBV11-2 to TRBJ2-7; TRBD2 might be the D (8 bases). Germline V CDR1 and CDR2: SGHAT, FQNNGV. The CDR3 is 17 residues long. Trimming pared 6 bases from V and 6 bases from J, leaving 27 bases between. CDR3 loop: CASSPAQTSVRQGEQYF. The CDR3 bases are TGTGCCAGCAGTCCAGCCCAGACTAGCGTCCGACAGGGCGAGCAGTACTTC. The entire variable domain, with the rest obtained from reference TRBV11-2 and TRBJ2-7, is as follows: EAGVAQSPRYKIIEKRQSVAFWCNPISGHATLYWYQQILGQGPKLLIQFQNNGVVDDSQLPKDRFSAERLKGVDSTLKIQPAKLEDSAVYLCASSPAQTSVRQGEQYFGPGTRLTVT.

This clonotype occurred many times. The chain recombines TRBV20-1 with TRBJ2-1, with 14 bases lining up with TRBD2. Unmatched junction bases numbered 1, after V lost 1 base and J lost 5 bases. The CDR3 spans 15 residues. The germline CDR1 and CDR2 sequences are DFQATT and SNEGSKA (reference sequence). The CDR3 nucleotides read TGCAGTGCTAGAGGACTAGCGGGGGGGCACAATGAGCAGTTCTTC. This encodes CSARGLAGGHNEQFF.

V usage is TRBV7-9 and J usage is TRBJ2-3; a weak D match, TRBD2 (5 bases). CDR3 length equals 13 residues. Germline assignment: CDR1 SEHNR and CDR2 FQNEAQ (reference sequence). With 6 bases removed from V and 4 bases from J, the gap between germline ends came to 11 bases. CDR3 residues: CASRAGMADTQYF. CDR3 in DNA: TGTGCCAGCAGAGCCGGGATGGCAGATACGCAGTATTTT.

This clonotype was detected ten times or more. This rearrangement joins TRBV4-1 to TRBJ1-4, with D possibly matching TRBD1 (6 bases). CDR3 length equals 14 residues. The germline V gene has CDR1 MGHRA and CDR2 YSYEKL. Deletions cut 1 base from V and 7 bases from J, with 10 bases between. This CDR3 is CASSQGGGGEKLFF. CDR3 nucleotides: TGCGCCAGCAGCCAAGGAGGGGGTGGTGAAAAACTGTTTTTT.